This section outlines one T cell receptor (beta chain) sequence together with its context. Its antigen is still unknown. Assay execution proceeded at the deep level. The table came from immunoSEQ multiplex PCR; TCRdb's copy has only in-frame clones and leaves some out. The sample consists of around 1.4 million clones, approximately 98.5% of them appearing once. The data were taken from a study of shared clonotypes between healthy human individuals. General observations from the study: As a rule, naive subsets had a larger estimated richness than memory subsets.

Partitioning of CD4+ cells yielded a CD45RA+ naive subset and a CD45RA-negative memory subset. The CDR3 is 15 amino acids. Germline CDR1 is LGHNT and CDR2 is FRNRAP. The V end lost 6 bases, the J end lost 3 bases, and 15 bases lay between the germline ends. The material sequenced was naive CD4+ T cells sorted from blood. Subset reported: CD45RA+ positively selected. The source of this sequence is a man younger than 45 in good health. This rearrangement joins TRBV12-5 to TRBJ2-1; no clear D gene. As DNA, the CDR3 is TGTGCTAGTGGCCAAATTGGCGGCGGCTACAATGAGCAGTTCTTC. Its translation is CASGQIGGGYNEQFF. The complete variable domain, with remaining parts taken from reference TRBV12-5 and TRBJ2-1, reads DARVTQTPRHKVTEMGQEVTMRCQPILGHNTVFWYRQTMMQGLELLAYFRNRAPLDDSGMPKDRFSAEMPDATLATLKIQPSEPRDSAVYFCASGQIGGGYNEQFFGPGTRLTVL.